Each of the 28 T cell receptor beta chains below was sequenced from the same sample in a study of technical replicates of blood from a few donors. Sequencing was performed with immunoSEQ multiplex PCR; in TCRdb, only in-frame clones are kept and a portion is missing. The table shows some 84,000 clones, with roughly 90% occurring only once. Material for sequencing was T cells isolated from PBMCs. These receptors all come from a human donor in good health.

The V call is TRBV19, the J call TRBJ2-3; D may be TRBD2 (6 bases). CDR1 is LNHDA and CDR2 is SQIVND in the germline V gene (reference sequence). Trimming stripped 4 bases from V and 3 bases from J, with 11 bases between. The CDR3 extends over 14 amino acids. CDR3 sequence: CASSTRLDTDTQYF. The CDR3 region has the DNA TGTGCCAGTAGTACCCGACTAGATACAGATACGCAGTATTTT.

The chain is built from TRBV14 and TRBJ2-7, with TRBD1 identical over 7 bases. V gave up 0 bases and J gave up 6 bases; unmatched junction bases: 5. In germline, CDR1 is SGHDN, CDR2 FVKESK. The CDR3 runs to 14 residues. CDR3 amino acids: CASSQEVGGGEQYF. CDR3 in DNA: TGTGCCAGCAGCCAAGAAGTAGGGGGCGGCGAGCAGTACTTC.

The chain has TRBV19 and TRBJ1-1; D call uncertain. The CDR3 length is 14 residues. The germline V and J ends were trimmed by 2 bases and 1 base, with 8 bases remaining between them. CDR1 is LNHDA, CDR2 SQIVND, per germline (reference sequence). CDR3 bases: TGTGCCAGTAGTATATTACAACCGAACACTGAAGCTTTCTTT. Protein product: CASSILQPNTEAFF.

This chain uses TRBV5-1 with TRBJ2-5; tentatively, D is TRBD2 (5 bases). Trimming removed 6 bases from V and 2 bases from J, with 11 bases in between. The germline V gene has CDR1 SGHRS and CDR2 YFSETQ. CDR3 length: 13 amino acids. The CDR3 sequence is CASTRGSQETQYF. As DNA, the CDR3 is TGCGCCAGCACCCGGGGAAGTCAAGAGACCCAGTACTTC. Using reference TRBV5-1 and TRBJ2-5 for the parts outside the CDR3, the full variable domain is KAGVTQTPRYLIKTRGQQVTLSCSPISGHRSVSWYQQTPGQGLQFLFEYFSETQRNKGNFPGRFSGRQFSNSRSEMNVSTLELGDSALYLCASTRGSQETQYFGPGTRLLVL.

This clone was observed a single time. V is TRBV30 and J is TRBJ2-7; 8 positions agree with TRBD2. V shed 5 bases and J 2 bases; nucleotides not matched to a gene: 8. CDR3 size: 14 residues. Germline V CDR1 and CDR2: GTSNPN, SVGIG (reference sequence). DNA for the CDR3: TGTGCCTGGGATCCGGGACTAGAGGCCTACGAGCAGTACTTC. This codes for CAWDPGLEAYEQYF.

The chain couples TRBV7-8 to TRBJ1-3, with D hard to call. Germline V gene sequence: CDR1 SGHVS, CDR2 FQNEAQ. CDR3 size: 17 residues. V was pared by 2 bases and J by 0 bases, with 14 bases between. In nucleotides, the CDR3 is TGTGCCAGCAGCTTAAACCCGACTGCGAGCTCTGGAAACACCATATATTTT. Translating gives CASSLNPTASSGNTIYF.

This chain connects TRBV10-2 to TRBJ2-5, with D uncertain. Germline CDR1 reads WSHSY; CDR2 reads SAAADI. Trimming left V 4 bases short and J 5 bases short, with 8 bases between. CDR3 length: 12 amino acids. The CDR3 sequence is CASSGGRETQYF. Written as DNA, the CDR3 is TGCGCCAGCAGTGGAGGCCGGGAGACCCAGTACTTC.

V is TRBV6-5 and J is TRBJ2-7; D possibly corresponds to TRBD2 (5 bases). Trimming cost V 7 bases and J 0 bases, with 13 bases left between them. Germline CDR1 MNHEY, CDR2 SVGAGI. The CDR3 totals 14 residues. CDR3 sequence (DNA): TGTGCCAGCACCGAAGGTGGGAGCTCCTACGAGCAGTACTTC. It yields the protein CASTEGGSSYEQYF.

This chain joins TRBV11-3 and TRBJ2-7; 12 nucleotides agree with TRBD1. CDR1 SGHNT and CDR2 YENEEA come from the germline V gene. The CDR3 spans 16 residues. With V trimmed by 3 bases and J by 6 bases, 9 bases remained unmatched. DNA for the CDR3: TGTGCCAGCAGCTTCCGAGGGGGGACAGGGGGCGCCGAGCAGTACTTC. Its translation: CASSFRGGTGGAEQYF. The variable domain in full, with the rest retrieved from reference TRBV11-3 and TRBJ2-7, is EAGVVQSPRYKIIEKKQPVAFWCNPISGHNTLYWYLQNLGQGPELLIRYENEEAVDDSQLPKDRFSAERLKGVDSTLKIQPAELGDSAVYLCASSFRGGTGGAEQYFGPGTRLTVT.

This rearrangement joins TRBV7-8 to TRBJ1-4; unclear D gene. V lost 2 bases and J lost 8, with 9 bases in between. The CDR3 contains 13 residues. Germline-derived CDR1 and CDR2 are SGHVS and FQNEAQ. CDR3 DNA sequence: TGTGCCAGCAGCTTACGAGGCGGGGAAAAACTGTTTTTT. Translation: CASSLRGGEKLFF.

This clone came up a few times. The V gene is TRBV28, the J gene TRBJ1-1; no reliable D call. CDR1 is MDHEN and CDR2 is SYDVKM in the germline V gene. The V end lost 4 bases, the J end lost 6 bases, and 6 bases lay between the germline ends. The CDR3 totals 11 residues. This CDR3 is CASSSLAEAFF. For the CDR3, the DNA is TGTGCCAGCAGTTCACTGGCTGAAGCTTTCTTT.

The V gene is TRBV18, the J gene TRBJ1-5, with TRBD1 matching 8 bases. J was trimmed by 2 bases and V by 2 bases; bases with no gene match: 5. Germline V lookup: CDR1 KGHSH, CDR2 LQKENI. The CDR3 has 16 amino acids. CDR3 sequence (DNA): TGTGCCAGCTCACCAACAGAGGACAGGGGCAATCAGCCCCAGCATTTT. It codes for CASSPTEDRGNQPQHF.

Written as DNA, the CDR3 is TGTGCCAGCAGTCTGTCGGGACAGGGGGCATCCCCCGGGGAGCTGTTTTTT. This translates into CASSLSGQGASPGELFF. The chain combines TRBV27 with TRBJ2-2, with TRBD1 identical over 12 bases. The CDR3 length is 17 residues. V dropped 5 bases and J dropped 6; count of bases not matched to a gene: 10. Germline V gene lookup returns CDR1 MNHEY and CDR2 SMNVEV (reference sequence).

The chain couples TRBV28 to TRBJ1-5; no clear D gene. Trimming pared 10 bases from V and 0 bases from J, leaving 7 bases between. CDR3 length: 12 amino acids. Germline V gene data show CDR1 as MDHEN and CDR2 as SYDVKM. The CDR3 sequence: CATFVSNQPQHF. Here the CDR3 DNA reads TGTGCCACCTTCGTTAGCAATCAGCCCCAGCATTTT. Together with reference TRBV28 and TRBJ1-5, the CDR3 gives the full variable domain: DVKVTQSSRYLVKRTGEKVFLECVQDMDHENMFWYRQDPGLGLRLIYFSYDVKMKEKGDIPEGYSVSREKKERFSLILESASTNQTSMYLCATFVSNQPQHFGDGTRLSIL.

This clone occurred a few times. This chain joins TRBV11-2 and TRBJ1-1; D unresolved. CDR3 length: 11 amino acids. Germline V lookup: CDR1 SGHAT, CDR2 FQNNGV. V was trimmed by 4 bases and J by 8 bases, leaving 8 bases between them. CDR3 sequence reads: CASSSAVEAFF. The CDR3 bases are TGTGCCAGCAGCTCGGCGGTCGAAGCTTTCTTT.

V gene TRBV6-6 combines with J gene TRBJ2-1; maybe TRBD1 (6 bases). The CDR3 is 15 residues long. The V gene lost 0 bases and the J gene lost 4 bases, with 10 bases spanning the gap. From germline, CDR1 is MNHNY and CDR2 SVGAGI (reference sequence). DNA for the CDR3: TGTGCCAGCAGTTACTCGAGGGGGTCGTACAATGAGCAGTTCTTC. This codes for CASSYSRGSYNEQFF.

The V and J genes are TRBV7-2 and TRBJ2-7, with 10 bases identical to TRBD2. CDR3 size: 15 residues. The germline V gene encodes CDR1 SGHTA and CDR2 FQGNSA. The junction had 12 bases not matched to a gene; V was cut back by 6 bases and J by 7 bases. CDR3 nucleotides: TGTGCCAGCAGATCGGGGCTAGCGGGAGTATGGGAGCAGTACTTC. This sequence encodes CASRSGLAGVWEQYF.

The chain links TRBV28 to TRBJ2-3, with D maybe TRBD2 (6 bases). The CDR3 has 16 amino acids. V was cut by 1 base and J by 6 bases, with 17 bases left in between. Germline lookup yields CDR1 MDHEN and CDR2 SYDVKM. CDR3 bases: TGTGCCAGCAGTTTATTCGGGAGTAAGAAGTGGGATACGCAGTATTTT. Translation: CASSLFGSKKWDTQYF.

The chain combines TRBV7-3 with TRBJ1-5; D unresolved. CDR3 length equals 16 residues. Trimming left V 10 bases short and J 0 bases short, with 19 bases between. CDR1 and CDR2 from the germline V gene are SGHTA and FQGTGA. CDR3 protein: CATGLAGIYSNQPQHF. CDR3 DNA sequence: TGTGCCACCGGCCTTGCGGGAATTTATAGCAATCAGCCCCAGCATTTT.

The chain carries TRBV29-1 and TRBJ1-1, with a tentative D call TRBD1 (6 bases). Germline CDR1 and CDR2: SQVTM and ANQGSEA. The CDR3 is 12 residues long. Trimming took off 4 bases at V and 1 base at J, with 7 bases between the two ends. The CDR3 nucleotides are TGCAGCGTTGCACAGGGGAACACTGAAGCTTTCTTT. Its protein product is CSVAQGNTEAFF.

In DNA, the CDR3 is TGTGCCAGCAGTGGGCCTTCCCGCTATGGCTACACCTTC. Translating it yields CASSGPSRYGYTF. This chain uses TRBV2 with TRBJ1-2, with D uncertain. Per the germline V gene, CDR1 is SNHLY and CDR2 is FYNNEI. Trimming took 4 bases from V and 4 from J, leaving 10 bases between them. The CDR3 totals 13 residues.

The sample holds one count of this clone. The chain joins TRBV27 to TRBJ1-1, with a tentative D call TRBD1 (6 bases). Per the germline V gene, CDR1 is MNHEY and CDR2 is SMNVEV (reference sequence). The length of the CDR3 is 14 residues. Trimming took 2 bases from V and 7 from J, leaving 14 bases between them. The CDR3 DNA reads TGTGCCAGCAGTTTAAGAGGGGGAAAGGATGAAGCTTTCTTT. It specifies CASSLRGGKDEAFF.

The chain is built from TRBV4-3 and TRBJ1-1, with no clear D. Deletions cut 1 base from V and 5 bases from J, with 14 bases between. Germline CDR1 and CDR2: LGHNA and YSLEER. The CDR3 sequence is 15 residues long. The CDR3 nucleotides read TGCGCCAGCAGCCAAGTTTGGGATGGGAGAACTGAAGCTTTCTTT. Protein product: CASSQVWDGRTEAFF.

V gene TRBV7-9 combines with J gene TRBJ2-7; 10 nucleotides line up with TRBD1. The CDR3 length is 15 residues. Germline V lookup: CDR1 SEHNR, CDR2 FQNEAQ (reference sequence). After removal of 5 bases from V and 7 bases from J, the junction contained 11 bases not matched to a gene. This CDR3 is CASSARDRGIWEQYF. The CDR3 DNA sequence: TGTGCCAGCAGCGCCCGGGACAGGGGAATCTGGGAGCAGTACTTC.

This chain connects TRBV5-5 to TRBJ2-7; 7 bases fit TRBD2. J lost 3 bases, V lost 3 bases, and 15 bases had no gene match. This CDR3 has 17 amino acids. Germline V gene sequence: CDR1 SGHKS, CDR2 YYEKEE (reference sequence). The chain's CDR3 is CASSSLPLGRESYEQYF. The CDR3 DNA follows: TGTGCCAGCAGCTCCCTTCCCCTTGGGCGGGAGAGCTACGAGCAGTACTTC.

The chain has TRBV7-9 and TRBJ2-7, with 8 bases matching TRBD2. The junction had 20 bases not matched to a gene; V was cut back by 5 bases and J by 2 bases. The CDR3 has 19 amino acids. Germline V CDR1 and CDR2: SEHNR, FQNEAQ (reference sequence). As DNA, the CDR3 is TGTGCCAGCAGCCGCTTACTAGCGGCATACCTCGATCTCCCCTACGAGCAGTACTTC. Translation gives CASSRLLAAYLDLPYEQYF. Full variable domain (remainder filled in from reference TRBV7-9 and TRBJ2-7): DTGVSQNPRHKITKRGQNVTFRCDPISEHNRLYWYRQTLGQGPEFLTYFQNEAQLEKSRLLSDRFSAERPKGSFSTLEIQRTEQGDSAMYLCASSRLLAAYLDLPYEQYFGPGTRLTVT.

This chain links TRBV6-1 with TRBJ2-2; TRBD2 might be the D (6 bases). The germline V gene encodes CDR1 MNHNS and CDR2 SASEGT. Deletions cut 4 bases from V and 6 bases from J, with 12 bases between. This CDR3 has 14 amino acids. The chain's CDR3 is CASSVGSISGELFF. For the CDR3, the DNA is TGTGCCAGCAGTGTCGGGAGTATTTCCGGGGAGCTGTTTTTT.

The V and J genes are TRBV28 and TRBJ2-7; TRBD2 agrees at 12 bases. V was pared by 4 bases and J by 4 bases, with 5 bases of the junction left unmatched. This CDR3 contains 15 residues. Germline assignment: CDR1 MDHEN and CDR2 SYDVKM. The CDR3 nucleotides are TGTGCCAGCAGTTCATGGACTAGCGGGATATACGAGCAGTACTTC. As protein: CASSSWTSGIYEQYF.